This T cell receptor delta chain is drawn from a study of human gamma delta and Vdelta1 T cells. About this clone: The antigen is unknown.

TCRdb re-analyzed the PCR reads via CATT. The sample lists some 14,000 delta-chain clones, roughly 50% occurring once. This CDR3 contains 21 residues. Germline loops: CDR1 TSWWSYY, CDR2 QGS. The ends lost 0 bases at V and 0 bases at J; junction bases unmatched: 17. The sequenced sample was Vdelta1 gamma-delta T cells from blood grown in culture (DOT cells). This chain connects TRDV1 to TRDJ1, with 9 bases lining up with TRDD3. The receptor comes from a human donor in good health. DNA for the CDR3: TGTGCTCTTGGGGAACTCCCGCACTGGGGGACTCGGGAGAGGTACACCGATAAACTCATCTTT. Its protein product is CALGELPHWGTRERYTDKLIF.